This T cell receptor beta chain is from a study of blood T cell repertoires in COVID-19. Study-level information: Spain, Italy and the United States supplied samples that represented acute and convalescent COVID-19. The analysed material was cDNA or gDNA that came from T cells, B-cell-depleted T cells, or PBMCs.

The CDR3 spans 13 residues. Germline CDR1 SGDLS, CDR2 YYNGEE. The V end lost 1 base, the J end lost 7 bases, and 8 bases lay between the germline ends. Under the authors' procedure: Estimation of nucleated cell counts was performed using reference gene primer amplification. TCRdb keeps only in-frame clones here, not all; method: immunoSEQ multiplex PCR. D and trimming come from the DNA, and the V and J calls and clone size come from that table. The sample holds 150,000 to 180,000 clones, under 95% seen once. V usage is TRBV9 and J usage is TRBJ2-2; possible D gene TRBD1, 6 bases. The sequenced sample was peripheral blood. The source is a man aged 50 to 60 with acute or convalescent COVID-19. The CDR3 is CASSVQGIGELFF. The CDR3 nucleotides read TGTGCCAGCAGCGTACAGGGGATCGGGGAGCTGTTTTTT.